This passage covers 3 T cell receptor beta chains from one sample sequenced in a study of T cell responses to AZD1222 COVID-19 vaccine. Produced via immunoSEQ multiplex PCR; TCRdb's table is partial and in-frame only. The data hold approximately 150,000 clones, with around nine tenths observed a single time. Sequences were derived from peripheral blood, sampled on day 0 of AZD1222 vaccination. All receptors come from an adult in good health.

The V and J genes are TRBV18 and TRBJ1-5; 9 nucleotides line up with TRBD1. V lost 5 bases to trimming and J lost 5 bases; unmatched junction nucleotides: 4. The CDR3 covers 14 residues. Germline CDR1 and CDR2: KGHSH and LQKENI. CDR3 residues: CASSDTGGYQPQHF. CDR3 DNA: TGTGCCAGCTCAGATACAGGGGGCTATCAGCCCCAGCATTTT.

The chain recombines TRBV5-4 with TRBJ1-2; TRBD1 agrees at 8 bases. CDR3 length: 14 residues. V trimming: 0 bases; J trimming: 12 bases; junction bases outside the gene matches: 10. Germline V gives CDR1 SGHNT, CDR2 YYREEE (reference sequence). CDR3 loop: CASSLAGGARKDTF. CDR3 DNA sequence: TGTGCCAGCAGCTTGGCAGGGGGCGCGAGGAAGGACACCTTC.

This rearrangement joins TRBV10-3 to TRBJ1-5; unclear D gene. Germline assignment: CDR1 ENHRY and CDR2 SYGVKD. The CDR3 is 15 amino acids. Deletions cut 3 bases from V and 1 base from J, with 10 bases between. The CDR3 bases are TGTGCCATCAGTGACAAAGGACCGAGCAATCAGCCCCAGCATTTT. Its protein product is CAISDKGPSNQPQHF.